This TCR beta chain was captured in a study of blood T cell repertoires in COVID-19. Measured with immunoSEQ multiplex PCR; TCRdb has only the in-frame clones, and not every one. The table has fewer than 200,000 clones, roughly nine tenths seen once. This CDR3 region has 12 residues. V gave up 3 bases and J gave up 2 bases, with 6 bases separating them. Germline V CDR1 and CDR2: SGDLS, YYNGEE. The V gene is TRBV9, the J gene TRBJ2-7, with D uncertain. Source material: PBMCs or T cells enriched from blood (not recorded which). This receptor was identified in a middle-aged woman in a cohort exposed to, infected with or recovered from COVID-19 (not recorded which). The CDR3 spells CASSGPTYEQYF. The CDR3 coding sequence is TGTGCCAGCAGCGGCCCTACCTACGAGCAGTACTTC.